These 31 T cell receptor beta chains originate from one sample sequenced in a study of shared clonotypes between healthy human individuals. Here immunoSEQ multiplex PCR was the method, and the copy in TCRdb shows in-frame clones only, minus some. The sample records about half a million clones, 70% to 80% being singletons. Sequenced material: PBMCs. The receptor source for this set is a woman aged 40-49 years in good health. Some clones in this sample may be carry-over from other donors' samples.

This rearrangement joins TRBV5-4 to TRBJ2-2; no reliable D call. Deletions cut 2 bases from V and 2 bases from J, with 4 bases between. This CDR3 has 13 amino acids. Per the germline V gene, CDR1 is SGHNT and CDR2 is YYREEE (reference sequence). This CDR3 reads CASSLTNTGELFF. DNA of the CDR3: TGTGCCAGCAGCTTAACTAACACCGGGGAGCTGTTTTTT.

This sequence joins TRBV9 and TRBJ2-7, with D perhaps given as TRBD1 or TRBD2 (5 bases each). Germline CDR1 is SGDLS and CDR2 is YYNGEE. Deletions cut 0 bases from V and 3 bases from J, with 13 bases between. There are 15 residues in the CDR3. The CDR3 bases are TGTGCCAGCAGCGTAGGTCCAGTTGGGGGCTACGAGCAGTACTTC. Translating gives CASSVGPVGGYEQYF.

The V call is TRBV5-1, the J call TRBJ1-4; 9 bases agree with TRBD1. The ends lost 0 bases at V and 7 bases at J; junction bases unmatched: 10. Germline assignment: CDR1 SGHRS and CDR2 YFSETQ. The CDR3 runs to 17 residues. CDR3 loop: CASSLGPVGQGIEKLFF. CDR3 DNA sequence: TGCGCCAGCAGCTTGGGACCGGTTGGACAGGGGATTGAAAAACTGTTTTTT.

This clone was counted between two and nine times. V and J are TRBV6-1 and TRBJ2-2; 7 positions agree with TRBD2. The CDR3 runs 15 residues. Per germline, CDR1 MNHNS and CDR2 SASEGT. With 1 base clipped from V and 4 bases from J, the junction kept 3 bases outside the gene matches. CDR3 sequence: CASSEVGGSTGELFF. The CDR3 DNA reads TGTGCCAGCAGTGAAGTGGGCGGGAGCACCGGGGAGCTGTTTTTT.

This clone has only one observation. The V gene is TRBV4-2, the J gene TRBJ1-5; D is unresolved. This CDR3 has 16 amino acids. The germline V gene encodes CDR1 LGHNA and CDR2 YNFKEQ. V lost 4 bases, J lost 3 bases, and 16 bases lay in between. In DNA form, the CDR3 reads TGTGCCAGCAGCCGAAATTTGGGGAATTCCAATCAGCCCCAGCATTTT. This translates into CASSRNLGNSNQPQHF.

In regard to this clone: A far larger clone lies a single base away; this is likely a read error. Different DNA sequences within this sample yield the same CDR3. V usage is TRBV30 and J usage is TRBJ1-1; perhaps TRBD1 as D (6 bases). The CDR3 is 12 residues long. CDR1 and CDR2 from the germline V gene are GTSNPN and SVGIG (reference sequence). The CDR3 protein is CAWRGAAAEAFF. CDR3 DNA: TGTGCCTGGAGGGGGGCGGCAGCTGAGGCTTTCTTT.

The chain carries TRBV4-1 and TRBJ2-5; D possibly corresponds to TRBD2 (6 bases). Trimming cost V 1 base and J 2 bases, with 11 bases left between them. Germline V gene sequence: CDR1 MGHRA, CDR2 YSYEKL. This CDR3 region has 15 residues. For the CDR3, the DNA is TGCGCCAGCAGCCAAGTGGAGGGCCGTCAAGAGACCCAGTACTTC. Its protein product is CASSQVEGRQETQYF.

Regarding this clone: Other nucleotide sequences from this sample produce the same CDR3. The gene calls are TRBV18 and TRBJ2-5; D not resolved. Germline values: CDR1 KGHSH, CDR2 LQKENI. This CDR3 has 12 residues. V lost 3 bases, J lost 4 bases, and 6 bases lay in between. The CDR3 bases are TGTGCCAGCTCACCTGGGGTAGAGACCCAGTACTTC. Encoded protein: CASSPGVETQYF.

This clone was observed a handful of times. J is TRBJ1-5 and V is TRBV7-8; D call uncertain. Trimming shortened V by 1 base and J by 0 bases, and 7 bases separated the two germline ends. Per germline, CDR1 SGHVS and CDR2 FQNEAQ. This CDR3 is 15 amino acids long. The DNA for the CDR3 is TGTGCCAGCAGCTTAGACGTGGTTAGCAATCAGCCCCAGCATTTT. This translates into CASSLDVVSNQPQHF.

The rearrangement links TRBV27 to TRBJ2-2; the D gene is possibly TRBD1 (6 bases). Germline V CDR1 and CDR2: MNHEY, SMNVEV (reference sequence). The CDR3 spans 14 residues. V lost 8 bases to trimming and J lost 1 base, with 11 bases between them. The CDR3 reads CASPPTGNTGELFF. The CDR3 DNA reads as TGTGCCAGCCCGCCGACAGGGAACACCGGGGAGCTGTTTTTT.

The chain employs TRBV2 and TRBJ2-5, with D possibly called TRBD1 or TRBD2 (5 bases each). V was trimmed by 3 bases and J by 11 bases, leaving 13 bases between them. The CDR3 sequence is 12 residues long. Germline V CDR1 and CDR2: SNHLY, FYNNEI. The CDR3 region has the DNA TGTGCCAGCAGTGACAGGGAGATAGGGCAGTACTTC. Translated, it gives CASSDREIGQYF.

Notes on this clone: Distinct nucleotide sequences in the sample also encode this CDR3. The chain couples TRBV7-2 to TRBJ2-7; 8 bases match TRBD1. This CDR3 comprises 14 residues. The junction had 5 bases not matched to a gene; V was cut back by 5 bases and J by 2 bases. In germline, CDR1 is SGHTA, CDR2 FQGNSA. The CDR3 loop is CASSPRQGPYEQYF. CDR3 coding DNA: TGTGCCAGCAGCCCCAGACAGGGGCCCTACGAGCAGTACTTC.

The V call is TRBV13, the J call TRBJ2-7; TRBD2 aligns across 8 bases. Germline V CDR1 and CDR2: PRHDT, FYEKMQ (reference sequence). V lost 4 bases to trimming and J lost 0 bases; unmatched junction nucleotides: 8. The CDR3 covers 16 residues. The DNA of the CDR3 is TGTGCCAGCAGCTACGTAGCGGGACGGAGCTCCTACGAGCAGTACTTC. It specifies CASSYVAGRSSYEQYF.

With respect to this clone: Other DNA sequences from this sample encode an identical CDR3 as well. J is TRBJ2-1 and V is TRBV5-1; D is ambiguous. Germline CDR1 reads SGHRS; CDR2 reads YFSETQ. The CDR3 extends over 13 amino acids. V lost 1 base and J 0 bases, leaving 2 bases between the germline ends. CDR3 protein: CASSLSSYNEQFF. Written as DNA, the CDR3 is TGCGCCAGCAGCTTGTCCTCCTACAATGAGCAGTTCTTC.

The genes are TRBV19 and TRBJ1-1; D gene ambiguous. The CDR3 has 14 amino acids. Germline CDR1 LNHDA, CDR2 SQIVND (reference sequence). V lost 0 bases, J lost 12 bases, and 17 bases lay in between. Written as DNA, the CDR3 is TGTGCCAGTAGTATAGATCGTCGGGGAGTATGGTCTTTCTTT. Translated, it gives CASSIDRRGVWSFF. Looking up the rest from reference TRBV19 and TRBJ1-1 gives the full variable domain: DGGITQSPKYLFRKEGQNVTLSCEQNLNHDAMYWYRQDPGQGLRLIYYSQIVNDFQKGDIAEGYSVSREKKESFPLTVTSAQKNPTAFYLCASSIDRRGVWSFFGQGTRLTVV.

CDR3 in DNA: TGTGCCAGCAGTTCCGGGGACGGAAGGGTTAGTGAAAAACTGTTTTTT. Translating gives CASSSGDGRVSEKLFF. The chain joins TRBV28 to TRBJ1-4, with a tentative D call TRBD1 (5 bases). Germline V lookup: CDR1 MDHEN, CDR2 SYDVKM. The CDR3 has 16 amino acids. Deletions cut 4 bases from V and 7 bases from J, with 19 bases between.

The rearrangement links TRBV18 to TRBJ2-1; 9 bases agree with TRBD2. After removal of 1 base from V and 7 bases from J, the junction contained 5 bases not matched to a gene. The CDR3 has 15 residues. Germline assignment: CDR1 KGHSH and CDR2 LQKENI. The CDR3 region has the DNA TGTGCCAGCTCACCACGGGTAGCGGGAGTGAATGAGCAGTTCTTC. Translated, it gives CASSPRVAGVNEQFF.

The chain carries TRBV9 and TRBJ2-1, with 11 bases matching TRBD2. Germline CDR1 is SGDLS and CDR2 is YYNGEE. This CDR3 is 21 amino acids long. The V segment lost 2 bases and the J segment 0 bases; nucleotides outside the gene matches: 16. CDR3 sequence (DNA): TGTGCCAGCAGCGTCGGGGTTGGAACTAGCGGGAGCCCGCCCTCCTACAATGAGCAGTTCTTC. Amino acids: CASSVGVGTSGSPPSYNEQFF.

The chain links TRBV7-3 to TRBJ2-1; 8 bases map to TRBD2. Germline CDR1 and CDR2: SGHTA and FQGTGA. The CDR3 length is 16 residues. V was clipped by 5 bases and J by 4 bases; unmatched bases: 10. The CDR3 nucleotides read TGTGCCAGCAGCCGGGGGGGAAGCGGAGGGTACAATGAGCAGTTCTTC. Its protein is CASSRGGSGGYNEQFF.

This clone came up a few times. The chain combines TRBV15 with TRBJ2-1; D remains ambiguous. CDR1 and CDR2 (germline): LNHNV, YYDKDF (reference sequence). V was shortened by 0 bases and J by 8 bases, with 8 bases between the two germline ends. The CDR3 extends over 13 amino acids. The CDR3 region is CATSRDPSDEQFF. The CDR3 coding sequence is TGTGCCACCAGCAGAGATCCCAGCGATGAGCAGTTCTTC.

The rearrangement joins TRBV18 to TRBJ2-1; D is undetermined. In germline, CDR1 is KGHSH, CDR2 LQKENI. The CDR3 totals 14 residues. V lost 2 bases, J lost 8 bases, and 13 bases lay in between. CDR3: CASSPNFESDEQFF. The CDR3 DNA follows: TGTGCCAGCTCACCAAATTTCGAAAGCGATGAGCAGTTCTTC.

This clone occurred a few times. DNA of the CDR3: TGCGCCAGCAGCCTTGCAGGGGCCTCCTACGAGCAGTACTTC. This translates into CASSLAGASYEQYF. The J gene is TRBJ2-7, the V gene TRBV4-1, with D possibly TRBD1 on 6 matching bases. This CDR3 contains 14 residues. Germline CDR1 MGHRA, CDR2 YSYEKL. V shed 4 bases and J shed 0 bases, with 10 bases lying between them.

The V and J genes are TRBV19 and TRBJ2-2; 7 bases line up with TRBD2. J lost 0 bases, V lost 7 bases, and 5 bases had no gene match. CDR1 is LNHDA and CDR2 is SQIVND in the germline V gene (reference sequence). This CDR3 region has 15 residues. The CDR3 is CASNPGTTNTGELFF. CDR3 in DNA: TGTGCCAGTAACCCCGGGACTACGAACACCGGGGAGCTGTTTTTT.

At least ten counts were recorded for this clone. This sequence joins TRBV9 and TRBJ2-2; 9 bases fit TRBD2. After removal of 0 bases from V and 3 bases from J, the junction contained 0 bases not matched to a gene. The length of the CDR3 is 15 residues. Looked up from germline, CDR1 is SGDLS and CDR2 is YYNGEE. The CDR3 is CASSVGTSDTGELFF. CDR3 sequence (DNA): TGTGCCAGCAGCGTAGGGACTAGCGACACCGGGGAGCTGTTTTTT.

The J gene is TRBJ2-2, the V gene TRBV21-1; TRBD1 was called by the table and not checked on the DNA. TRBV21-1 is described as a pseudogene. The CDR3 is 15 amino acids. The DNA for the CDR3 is TGTGCCAGCAGCAAATTGGGCCCCTTTACCGGGGAGCTGTTTTTT. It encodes CASSKLGPFTGELFF.

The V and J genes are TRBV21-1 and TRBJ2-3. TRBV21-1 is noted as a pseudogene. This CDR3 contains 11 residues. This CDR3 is CASREADTQYF. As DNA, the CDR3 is TGTGCCAGCAGGGAAGCAGATACGCAGTATTTT.

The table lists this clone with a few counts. This CDR3 is CASLEGPMNTEAFF. Written as DNA, the CDR3 is TGTGCCTCACTGGAAGGGCCCATGAACACTGAAGCTTTCTTT. The gene calls are TRBV10-3 and TRBJ1-1; no reliable D call. Germline CDR1 is ENHRY and CDR2 is SYGVKD. This CDR3 is built from 14 residues. V was cut by 11 bases and J by 0 bases, with 16 bases left in between.

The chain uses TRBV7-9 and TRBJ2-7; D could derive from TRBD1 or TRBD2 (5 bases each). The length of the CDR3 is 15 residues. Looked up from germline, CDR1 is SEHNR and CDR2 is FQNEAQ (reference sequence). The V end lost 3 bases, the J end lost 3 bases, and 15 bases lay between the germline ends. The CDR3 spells CASSLRDGMIYEQYF. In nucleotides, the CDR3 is TGTGCCAGCAGCTTGAGGGACGGAATGATCTACGAGCAGTACTTC.

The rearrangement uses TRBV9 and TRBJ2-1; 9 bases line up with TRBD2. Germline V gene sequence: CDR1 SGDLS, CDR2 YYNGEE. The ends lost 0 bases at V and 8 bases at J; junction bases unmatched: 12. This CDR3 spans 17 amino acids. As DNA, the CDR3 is TGTGCCAGCAGCGTAGACGCTAGCGGGACTGGATGGGATGAGCAGTTCTTC. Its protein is CASSVDASGTGWDEQFF.

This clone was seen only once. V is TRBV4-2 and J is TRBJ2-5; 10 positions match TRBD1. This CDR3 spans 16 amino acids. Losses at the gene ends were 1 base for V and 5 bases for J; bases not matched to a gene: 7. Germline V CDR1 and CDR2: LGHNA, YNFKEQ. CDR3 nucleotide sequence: TGTGCCAGCAGCCAAGCCGACAGGGGGCGGTTGGAGACCCAGTACTTC. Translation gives CASSQADRGRLETQYF.

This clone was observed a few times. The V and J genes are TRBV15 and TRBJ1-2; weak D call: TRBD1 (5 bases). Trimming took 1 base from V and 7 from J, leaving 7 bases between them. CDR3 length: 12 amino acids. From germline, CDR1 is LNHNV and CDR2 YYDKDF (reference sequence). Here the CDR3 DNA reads TGTGCCACCAGCAGAGGGGGACGTGGCTACACCTTC. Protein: CATSRGGRGYTF.